This TCR beta chain is drawn from a study of blood T cell repertoires in COVID-19. The protocol was immunoSEQ multiplex PCR, while the TCRdb copy is restricted to in-frame clones and leaves out a portion. This table has 35,000 to 45,000 clones, about 88% appearing once. The CDR3 spans 16 residues. Per germline, CDR1 SGHAT and CDR2 FQNNGV. V was trimmed by 8 bases and J by 0 bases, leaving 17 bases between them. V gene TRBV11-2 combines with J gene TRBJ2-1; TRBD2 might be the D (7 bases). The source is a human donor in a cohort sampled during active COVID-19. Sequenced: peripheral blood. Here the CDR3 DNA reads TGTGCCAGCCGAGGAACGGGGGGCCCCTCCTACAATGAGCAGTTCTTC. This gives the protein CASRGTGGPSYNEQFF.